The rows below give T cell receptor beta chains drawn from one sample of a study of technical replicates of blood from several donors. Assay used: immunoSEQ multiplex PCR; TCRdb lists only in-frame clones, some missing. Of more than 12,000 clones in the sample, less than 90% are singletons; the top ten hold about 11%. The sample was PBMCs. Source of these receptors: a human donor in good health. Each CDR3 is given with its conserved first and last residue. Fields, in order: J gene, V gene, clone size, D gene, CDR3 protein, CDR3 DNA. The D gene is left open where the match is weak. Clone size appears in some rows only: once, few, many, or a class for an expanded clone.

>TRBJ1-2|TRBV28|-|-
CASSFSIVYGYTF
TGTGCCAGCAGTTTTAGCATTGTTTATGGCTACACCTTC
>TRBJ2-3|TRBV2|-|-
CASSAGDADTQYF
TGTGCCAGCAGCGCGGGCGATGCAGATACGCAGTATTTT
>TRBJ2-2|TRBV6-4|medium-sized|TRBD1
CASSDGQGAGELFF
TGTGCCAGCAGTGACGGACAGGGGGCCGGGGAGCTGTTTTTT
>TRBJ1-3|TRBV6-1|-|-
CATARRLISGNTIYF
TGTGCCACCGCCCGCCGACTGATCTCTGGAAACACCATATATTTT
>TRBJ1-5|TRBV6-1|-|-
CASSATGGNQPQHF
TGTGCCAGCAGCGCTACGGGGGGTAATCAGCCCCAGCATTTT
>TRBJ2-1|TRBV29-1|-|-
CSVRPPRGLEQFF
TGCAGCGTCCGACCGCCGCGGGGTCTTGAGCAGTTCTTC
>TRBJ1-1|TRBV28|-|-
CASSLASLVPGAFF
TGTGCCAGCAGTTTAGCGTCTTTGGTCCCGGGGGCTTTCTTT
>TRBJ2-7|TRBV6-1|-|-
CASSEIPTLAYEQYF
TGTGCCAGCAGTGAAATCCCGACACTGGCCTACGAGCAGTACTTC
>TRBJ2-1|TRBV4-2|-|TRBD2
CASSPETSGSSEQFF
TGTGCCAGCAGCCCCGAGACTAGCGGGAGTTCTGAGCAGTTCTTC
>TRBJ1-2|TRBV19|-|-
CATSRTDYGYTF
TGTGCCACTAGTAGAACGGACTATGGCTACACCTTC
>TRBJ2-5|TRBV5-1|once|TRBD1
CASSQGQGVGETQYF
TGCGCCAGCAGCCAAGGACAGGGCGTGGGAGAGACCCAGTACTTC
>TRBJ1-1|TRBV28|-|TRBD1
CASSPRTGSYHWEAFF
TGTGCCAGCAGTCCGCGGACAGGAAGTTACCACTGGGAAGCTTTCTTT
>TRBJ2-6|TRBV5-6|-|-
CASSLEQSSGANVLTF
TGTGCCAGCAGCTTAGAACAGAGTTCTGGGGCCAACGTCCTGACTTTC
>TRBJ2-2|TRBV7-8|-|TRBD2
CASSSREDGELFF
TGTGCCAGCAGCTCTCGGGAGGACGGGGAGCTGTTTTTT
>TRBJ2-6|TRBV6-1|-|-
CASSDEGAGANVLTF
TGTGCCAGCAGTGATGAGGGCGCTGGGGCCAACGTCCTGACTTTC
>TRBJ2-5|TRBV7-2|-|-
CASSWGRETQYF
TGTGCCAGCAGCTGGGGGCGTGAGACCCAGTACTTC
>TRBJ2-7|TRBV19|-|-
CASSMGFYEQYF
TGTGCCAGTAGTATGGGCTTCTACGAGCAGTACTTC
>TRBJ2-1|TRBV6-5|-|TRBD2
CASRPAGVGEQFF
TGTGCCAGCAGGCCAGCGGGAGTTGGTGAGCAGTTCTTC
>TRBJ2-3|TRBV10-1|-|-
CASSDPRQGGSADTQYF
TGCGCCAGCAGTGACCCTAGACAGGGAGGTTCAGCAGATACGCAGTATTTT